This TCR beta chain was identified in a study of cytomegalovirus exposure and HLA in healthy donors (dated by TCRdb to about 2017). For the wider study: A later analysis indicated that the roughly 120 validation repertoires were generated on the platform also employed for the 720 or so repertoires of the first cohort. High-throughput TCR immunosequencing, statistical association of individual TCRs with disease status, and machine learning were combined to predict cytomegalovirus infection status. In addition to the first cohort of approximately 670 subjects, a separate validation cohort of about 120 different subjects was used. The study aimed to test whether signatures of past pathogen exposure could be identified by cataloging public T cell receptors.

Concerning this clone: Its antigen is currently not known. Base qualities were left out, and no much larger clone turns up one base away.

Library creation used the immunoSEQ multiplex PCR assay. Turning to the authors' computational methods: A statistical classification framework was built for diagnosing cytomegalovirus status from the catalog of TCR beta chain sequences. TCRdb took this table from immuneACCESS and kept in-frame rearrangements with V and J called. Such tables lack part of the clones; where checked against another copy, unresolved V genes explain under half of the gap, and the rest is unexplained. That table supplies the V and J calls and clone size; D and trimming were determined from the DNA. The sample has about 120,000 clones on record, around 85% of them singletons. Together, the top ten hold under 2.5% of the sample. The donors belonged to the validation cohort of approximately 130 subjects, which was separate from the approximately 700-subject first cohort. Study-wide findings and limitations: In a later analysis, TCRs clustered in the first cohort were found to also tend to co-occur in the 130 or so validation repertoires, with 85% to 95% of cluster scores above 0. The classifier was reported to diagnose cytomegalovirus status with high specificity and sensitivity in both the original and validation cohorts. Three of the identified cytomegalovirus-associated TCR beta chains were confirmed in vitro to be specific for cytomegalovirus antigens. It was suggested by the authors that the approach could potentially be generalized to other disease states and immunological phenotypes. In the study, approximately 160 TCR beta chains were listed as associated with cytomegalovirus. A later analysis lacked HLA typing for the validation cohort, so it scored co-occurrence in that cohort across all 110 or so repertoires. Across donors, most TCR sequences were observed very rarely, whereas some public TCRs were present in many individuals.

Per the germline V gene, MNHNS is the CDR1 and SASEGT is the CDR2. Inclusive of the bounding cysteine and phenylalanine, the CDR3 is 15 residues long. The retained sequence is limited to the CDR3, 45 bases, with the frame set at the first base. The junction shows trimming of 2 bases on V and 2 bases on J, and the gene matches do not reach 2 bases of it. Source material: PBMCs. This clonotype was sampled from a woman under 40 in good health and CMV-seronegative. This chain is built from TRBV6-1 and TRBJ2-5, and 10 bases in between align with TRBD2. The CDR3 is CASSELAGEQETQYF. The sequence in DNA is TGTGCCAGCAGTGAACTAGCGGGGGAGCAAGAGACCCAGTACTTC.